The next 27 T cell receptor beta chains were all read from a single sample in a study of T cell responses to AZD1222 COVID-19 vaccine. Profiled with immunoSEQ multiplex PCR; TCRdb holds only in-frame clones, not every one. The sample has 110,000 or so clones, approximately 88% seen once; the top ten hold approximately 6.4%. The material was peripheral blood, obtained 28 days after the second AZD1222 dose. These receptors originate from an adult who received the AZD1222 COVID-19 vaccine.

The V call is TRBV5-1, the J call TRBJ2-2; TRBD1 is a possible D gene (5 bases). There are 15 residues in the CDR3. Germline CDR1 SGHRS, CDR2 YFSETQ. Trimming stripped 0 bases from V and 4 bases from J, with 10 bases between. DNA of the CDR3: TGCGCCAGCAGCTTGGGTGGGGCGCGCACCGGGGAGCTGTTTTTT. Translation: CASSLGGARTGELFF. Drawing the rest from reference TRBV5-1 and TRBJ2-2, the complete variable domain is KAGVTQTPRYLIKTRGQQVTLSCSPISGHRSVSWYQQTPGQGLQFLFEYFSETQRNKGNFPGRFSGRQFSNSRSEMNVSTLELGDSALYLCASSLGGARTGELFFGEGSRLTVL.

This clone was seen only once. This chain links TRBV27 with TRBJ1-1; 7 bases align to TRBD1. The CDR3 extends over 16 amino acids. The V gene's germline CDR1 is MNHEY and CDR2 SMNVEV (reference sequence). V was clipped by 5 bases and J by 4 bases; unmatched bases: 13. CDR3 protein: CASSPDRELGGTEAFF. The CDR3 DNA follows: TGTGCCAGCAGTCCAGACAGGGAGTTAGGCGGCACTGAAGCTTTCTTT.

This clone occurred once. This sample includes further DNA sequences coding for the same CDR3. V is TRBV10-3 and J is TRBJ2-7; TRBD2 is a possible D gene (6 bases). Trimming removed 4 bases at V and 2 bases at J, with 9 bases between. In germline, CDR1 is ENHRY, CDR2 SYGVKD. There are 13 residues in the CDR3. For the CDR3, the DNA is TGTGCCATCAGTGGGCGGGAAACCTACGAGCAGTACTTC. Its translation: CAISGRETYEQYF.

The chain uses TRBV19 and TRBJ1-2; D is perhaps TRBD1 (5 bases). CDR3 size: 14 residues. Germline V CDR1 and CDR2: LNHDA, SQIVND (reference sequence). Trimming took off 3 bases at V and 8 bases at J, with 16 bases between the two ends. The CDR3 coding sequence is TGTGCCAGTAGTATGATTTCGTCGGGGGTCGGCTACACCTTC. Residues: CASSMISSGVGYTF.

This chain connects TRBV6-2 or TRBV6-3 to TRBJ2-1; D may be TRBD1 (5 bases). CDR3 length equals 14 residues. V was trimmed by 0 bases and J by 5 bases, leaving 8 bases between them. In germline, CDR1 is MNHEY, CDR2 SVGEGT. The CDR3 DNA reads as TGTGCCAGCAGTTACTCCTACAGGAACAATGAGCAGTTCTTC. Amino acids: CASSYSYRNNEQFF.

This chain joins TRBV4-3 and TRBJ2-7, with TRBD1 as a possible D gene (5 bases). This CDR3 region has 15 residues. V gave up 1 base and J gave up 4 bases, with 14 bases separating them. Germline loops: CDR1 LGHNA, CDR2 YSLEER. The CDR3 region is CASSQGQSGQYEQYF. The DNA of the CDR3 is TGCGCCAGCAGCCAAGGACAGTCCGGTCAATACGAGCAGTACTTC.

The V and J genes are TRBV7-3 and TRBJ1-1, with TRBD1 as a possible D gene (5 bases). The CDR3 totals 13 residues. Trimming took 8 bases from V and 1 from J, leaving 11 bases between them. Looked up from germline, CDR1 is SGHTA and CDR2 is FQGTGA. The CDR3 region has the DNA TGTGCCAGCTCCGAGCAGGGGAACACTGAAGCTTTCTTT. Residues: CASSEQGNTEAFF.

The CDR3 bases are TGTGCCAGCAGCTTAGTGGAGTTCTATGGCTACACCTTC. Its translation is CASSLVEFYGYTF. The J gene is TRBJ1-2, the V gene TRBV7-9; D not certain. CDR1 and CDR2 from the germline V gene are SEHNR and FQNEAQ (reference sequence). CDR3 size: 13 residues. Trimming removed 1 base from V and 4 bases from J, with 7 bases in between.

The J gene is TRBJ2-3, the V gene TRBV7-8; D is ambiguous. CDR1 is SGHVS, CDR2 FQNEAQ, per germline. Trimming stripped 3 bases from V and 6 bases from J, with 19 bases between. This CDR3 is 16 amino acids long. CDR3: CASSFLLTRMGDTQYF. CDR3 coding DNA: TGTGCCAGCAGCTTCCTTTTAACCAGAATGGGGGATACGCAGTATTTT.

The V gene is TRBV7-2, the J gene TRBJ1-1, with D possibly matching TRBD1 (5 bases). The germline CDR1 and CDR2 sequences are SGHTA and FQGNSA. Trimming stripped 1 base from V and 1 base from J, with 10 bases between. The CDR3 totals 15 residues. The DNA for the CDR3 is TGTGCCAGCAGCTTAGGCGTGACAGAGAACACTGAAGCTTTCTTT. Encoded protein: CASSLGVTENTEAFF.

This clone was observed a handful of times. V usage is TRBV15 and J usage is TRBJ1-2; D gene ambiguous. Deletions cut 3 bases from V and 5 bases from J, with 10 bases between. CDR1 is LNHNV, CDR2 YYDKDF, per germline (reference sequence). There are 13 residues in the CDR3. CDR3: CATSSLSAYGYTF. The CDR3 region has the DNA TGTGCCACCAGCAGTCTGTCAGCTTATGGCTACACCTTC.

J is TRBJ1-5 and V is TRBV3-1 (or the pseudogene TRBV3-2); possible D gene TRBD1, 5 bases. The V end was cut by 2 bases, the J end by 5 bases, with 7 bases between. The length of the CDR3 is 13 residues. Germline V gives CDR1 LGHDT, CDR2 YNNKEL (reference sequence). The chain's CDR3 is CASSQTRDQPQHF. For the CDR3, the DNA is TGTGCCAGCAGCCAAACCAGGGATCAGCCCCAGCATTTT.

This clone was seen a handful of times. The rearrangement uses TRBV11-2 and TRBJ2-2; D gene unclear. From germline, CDR1 is SGHAT and CDR2 FQNNGV. Trimming shortened V by 5 bases and J by 6 bases, and 19 bases separated the two germline ends. The CDR3 runs 16 residues. The CDR3 protein is CASSLASSGLPGELFF. The DNA of the CDR3 is TGTGCCAGCAGCCTCGCCTCGTCCGGTCTCCCCGGGGAGCTGTTTTTT.

This CDR3 is CASSYSDGSYEQYF. For the CDR3, the DNA is TGTGCCAGCAGTTACTCCGATGGCTCCTACGAGCAGTACTTC. The genes are TRBV6-2 or TRBV6-3 and TRBJ2-7; no clear D. The V gene lost 0 bases and the J gene lost 0 bases, with 6 bases spanning the gap. The CDR3 is made up of 14 amino acids. In germline, CDR1 is MNHEY, CDR2 SVGEGT.

J is TRBJ1-4 and V is TRBV7-2; 9 bases line up with TRBD1. The CDR3 spans 13 residues. Per germline, CDR1 SGHTA and CDR2 FQGNSA. The J segment lost 7 bases and the V segment lost 3 bases, leaving 0 bases of the junction unmatched. CDR3 amino acids: CASSLDRGEKLFF. The CDR3, as DNA: TGTGCCAGCAGCTTGGACAGGGGTGAAAAACTGTTTTTT. Based on the CDR3 plus reference TRBV7-2 and TRBJ1-4, the full variable domain is GAGVSQSPSNKVTEKGKDVELRCDPISGHTALYWYRQSLGQGLEFLIYFQGNSAPDKSGLPSDRFSAERTGGSVSTLTIQRTQQEDSAVYLCASSLDRGEKLFFGSGTQLSVL.

This rearrangement joins TRBV23-1 to TRBJ1-5; D is unclear. TRBV23-1 belongs to the ORF category, with a function that is uncertain. The V and J ends lost 2 bases and 0 bases respectively, with 20 bases between them. The CDR3 totals 19 residues. Written as DNA, the CDR3 is TGCGCCAGCAGTCAACTGGTCCCCCCAATACTATATAGCAATCAGCCCCAGCATTTT. Protein: CASSQLVPPILYSNQPQHF.

The rearrangement uses TRBV9 and TRBJ2-7, with D possibly being TRBD1 or TRBD2 (5 bases each). With 0 bases removed from V and 2 bases from J, the gap between germline ends came to 12 bases. This CDR3 spans 15 amino acids. In germline, CDR1 is SGDLS, CDR2 YYNGEE. CDR3 DNA: TGTGCCAGCAGCGTAGAGGGGAGAGGTCCCTACGAGCAGTACTTC. Amino acids: CASSVEGRGPYEQYF.

This sequence joins TRBV28 and TRBJ1-1; D gene unclear. Germline CDR1 reads MDHEN; CDR2 reads SYDVKM. The CDR3 loop spans 15 amino acids. Trimming shortened V by 3 bases and J by 0 bases, and 11 bases separated the two germline ends. The CDR3 DNA sequence: TGTGCCAGCAGTTTTTTCCGGGGTGTGAACACTGAAGCTTTCTTT. It yields the protein CASSFFRGVNTEAFF.

This chain links TRBV2 with TRBJ2-1; 10 bases are a match to TRBD1. Trimming removed 2 bases from V and 4 bases from J; junction bases left unmatched: 8. CDR3 size: 17 residues. Germline loops: CDR1 SNHLY, CDR2 FYNNEI. The CDR3 DNA reads as TGTGCCAGCAGTGAACGCCCGACAGGGGGCTTTTACAATGAGCAGTTCTTC. It translates to CASSERPTGGFYNEQFF.

This clone appeared a single time. This chain connects TRBV9 to TRBJ2-3; 8 bases match TRBD2. Unmatched junction bases numbered 5, after V lost 0 bases and J lost 5 bases. Germline CDR1 SGDLS, CDR2 YYNGEE. This CDR3 contains 15 residues. The DNA for the CDR3 is TGTGCCAGCAGCGTAGCCGGGGGGGCCGTAGATACGCAGTATTTT. Protein product: CASSVAGGAVDTQYF.

CDR3 residues: CASSLANPGTGSYGYTF. CDR3 sequence (DNA): TGTGCCAGCAGCTTAGCCAACCCGGGGACAGGCAGCTATGGCTACACCTTC. The rearrangement joins TRBV7-9 to TRBJ1-2; 8 bases are shared with TRBD1. Per germline, CDR1 SEHNR and CDR2 FQNEAQ (reference sequence). With V trimmed by 0 bases and J by 4 bases, 10 bases remained unmatched. There are 17 residues in the CDR3.

A single count supports this clone. The genes are TRBV6-2 or TRBV6-3 and TRBJ2-3, with D tentatively TRBD1 (5 bases). With 4 bases removed from V and 6 bases from J, the gap between germline ends came to 17 bases. The CDR3 spans 15 residues. Germline V gene lookup returns CDR1 MNHEY and CDR2 SVGEGT. The CDR3 protein is CASSSSGQITDTQYF. The CDR3 nucleotides are TGTGCCAGCAGTTCATCAGGGCAAATAACCGATACGCAGTATTTT.

The V call is TRBV15, the J call TRBJ1-2; 9 bases are shared with TRBD1. Germline V CDR1 and CDR2: LNHNV, YYDKDF (reference sequence). With V trimmed by 3 bases and J by 5 bases, 4 bases remained unmatched. The CDR3 consists of 14 residues. CDR3 sequence: CATSSMGQGYGYTF. CDR3 nucleotides: TGTGCCACCAGCAGTATGGGACAGGGTTATGGCTACACCTTC.

V gene TRBV20-1 combines with J gene TRBJ1-4, with 7 bases fitting TRBD1. The V segment lost 3 bases and the J segment 7 bases; nucleotides outside the gene matches: 5. The CDR3 is 13 residues long. The germline V gene encodes CDR1 DFQATT and CDR2 SNEGSKA (reference sequence). In nucleotides, the CDR3 is TGCAGTGCTAGTCCCAGGGGGTGTGAAAAACTGTTTTTT. Translating it yields CSASPRGCEKLFF.

This chain uses TRBV27 with TRBJ2-1; D not certain. Germline-derived CDR1 and CDR2 are MNHEY and SMNVEV (reference sequence). There are 11 residues in the CDR3. V gave up 4 bases and J gave up 6 bases, with 4 bases separating them. The CDR3 sequence is CASSSFNEQFF. CDR3 DNA: TGTGCCAGCAGTTCGTTCAATGAGCAGTTCTTC.

The J gene is TRBJ1-1, the V gene TRBV4-2; 8 bases map to TRBD1. This CDR3 is built from 14 residues. V was pared by 2 bases and J by 8 bases, with 7 bases of the junction left unmatched. Germline V CDR1 and CDR2: LGHNA, YNFKEQ. The CDR3, as DNA: TGTGCCAGCAGCCAACATACCGGACAGGGAGAAGCTTTCTTT. Translating it yields CASSQHTGQGEAFF.

J is TRBJ2-5 and V is TRBV28; D might be TRBD1 (6 bases). The CDR3 has 15 residues. Per the germline V gene, CDR1 is MDHEN and CDR2 is SYDVKM. The V end was cut by 4 bases, the J end by 1 base, with 13 bases between. The DNA of the CDR3 is TGTGCCAGCAGTTCCCCAGGGGAATCCCAAGAGACCCAGTACTTC. It is translated as CASSSPGESQETQYF.